This TCR beta chain was recovered during a study of Graves' ophthalmopathy and Graves' hyperthyroidism. Turning to the study itself: Blood was drawn at initial diagnosis, before any treatment.

This clonotype has a count of ten or more. Its cognate antigen is unknown. Study-wide results and limits: The 13-signature model separated ophthalmopathy from stable hyperthyroidism at 85% to 90% sensitivity and about 80% specificity. Most expanded clonotypes from thyroid (those above 0.001 frequency) were also found in blood.

Clinical symptoms and serum thyroxine were used for diagnosis; TRAb, thyroid ultrasound and orbital computed tomography were also relied on. With 6 bases removed from V and 5 bases from J, the gap between germline ends came to 22 bases. The CDR3 has 15 residues. Germline CDR1 reads DFQATT; CDR2 reads SNEGSKA (reference sequence). Beta-chain TCR CDR3 regions were amplified from RNA transcripts. First-round RT-PCR with HTBI primers preceded a second-round multiplex PCR. TCRdb re-called the multiplex PCR reads through MiXCR, storing one row per CDR3 protein. The table includes under 350,000 distinct CDR3 sequences, about a sixth detected once.

The chain recombines TRBV20-1 with TRBJ2-5; D assignment may be TRBD1 or TRBD2 (5 bases each). The sequenced material came from peripheral blood. This receptor was taken from an adult man with Graves' ophthalmopathy. This CDR3 reads CSAATGAGVWETQYF. The DNA of the CDR3 is TGCAGTGCCGCGACCGGGGCAGGCGTTTGGGAGACCCAGTACTTC.